These T cell receptor beta chains were read from a single sample in a study of T cell responses to AZD1222 COVID-19 vaccine. Here immunoSEQ multiplex PCR was the method, and the copy in TCRdb shows in-frame clones only, minus some. The sample carries about 94,000 clones, around nine tenths recorded once. The starting material was peripheral blood, obtained on day 0 of AZD1222 vaccination. The receptor set was obtained from an adult in good health. The CDR3 runs from the conserved cysteine through the conserved F or W. Clone size is stated in some rows and not others, as once, few, many or a class when expanded.

j_call: TRBJ2-3; v_call: TRBV13; clone_size: .; cdr3_aa: CASSLWTSGGANTQYF
j_call: TRBJ2-2; v_call: TRBV5-4; clone_size: .; cdr3_aa: CASSLRGGGTGELFF
j_call: TRBJ2-5; v_call: TRBV9; clone_size: .; cdr3_aa: CASSALQVNQETQYF
j_call: TRBJ2-2; v_call: TRBV4-3; clone_size: .; cdr3_aa: CASSQDRVPGELFF
j_call: TRBJ2-5; v_call: TRBV7-2; clone_size: .; cdr3_aa: CASSLAREETQYF
j_call: TRBJ1-1; v_call: TRBV20-1; clone_size: .; cdr3_aa: CSAKENTEAFF
j_call: TRBJ2-1; v_call: TRBV6-4; clone_size: .; cdr3_aa: CASSKTGYNEQFF
j_call: TRBJ2-7; v_call: TRBV4-1; clone_size: .; cdr3_aa: CASSSGRTGDGEQYF
j_call: TRBJ1-2; v_call: TRBV9; clone_size: .; cdr3_aa: CASSVARGTHGYTF
j_call: TRBJ1-2; v_call: TRBV5-6; clone_size: .; cdr3_aa: CASSLTSGDWGYGYTF
j_call: TRBJ2-3; v_call: TRBV5-1; clone_size: .; cdr3_aa: CASASTDTQYF
j_call: TRBJ2-7; v_call: TRBV19; clone_size: .; cdr3_aa: CASGASGVGEQYF
j_call: TRBJ1-1; v_call: TRBV7-9; clone_size: once; cdr3_aa: CASNGRGFGTEAFF
j_call: TRBJ2-3; v_call: TRBV7-9; clone_size: .; cdr3_aa: CASSLGGVGTDTQYF
j_call: TRBJ1-2; v_call: TRBV3-1/TRBV3-2; clone_size: .; cdr3_aa: CASSQSSGQANYGYTF
j_call: TRBJ2-3; v_call: TRBV28; clone_size: .; cdr3_aa: CASRLGGSNTQYF
j_call: TRBJ2-2; v_call: TRBV7-3; clone_size: once; cdr3_aa: CASSPRQGVDTGELFF
j_call: TRBJ2-1; v_call: TRBV5-6; clone_size: .; cdr3_aa: CASSSGQGRGEQFF
j_call: TRBJ1-1; v_call: TRBV18; clone_size: .; cdr3_aa: CASSPGGNTEAFF
j_call: TRBJ1-4; v_call: TRBV6-4; clone_size: .; cdr3_aa: CASSDSGATNEKLFF
j_call: TRBJ1-1; v_call: TRBV3-1/TRBV3-2; clone_size: few; cdr3_aa: CASSQPTGGEAFF
j_call: TRBJ2-6; v_call: TRBV7-2; clone_size: .; cdr3_aa: CASSSRPGTGANVLTF
j_call: TRBJ2-2; v_call: TRBV5-4; clone_size: .; cdr3_aa: CASSFRDRGVGELFF
j_call: TRBJ1-4; v_call: TRBV6-8; clone_size: .; cdr3_aa: CASMGMGRRTDDEKLFF
j_call: TRBJ1-6; v_call: TRBV9; clone_size: .; cdr3_aa: CASSVGGGNSPLHF
j_call: TRBJ2-7; v_call: TRBV19; clone_size: .; cdr3_aa: CASSIGTRSYEQYF
j_call: TRBJ2-3; v_call: TRBV5-6; clone_size: .; cdr3_aa: CASSLARGRADTQYF
j_call: TRBJ1-2; v_call: TRBV29-1; clone_size: .; cdr3_aa: CSVAKTDYYGYTF